The 26 T cell receptor beta chains in this list originate from one sample, sequenced in a study of cytomegalovirus exposure and HLA in healthy donors. PCR employed 60 Vbeta and 13 Jbeta primers. The table came from immunoSEQ multiplex PCR; TCRdb's copy has only in-frame clones and leaves some out. Of around 190,000 clones in the sample, 60% to 80% are singletons; the top ten hold roughly 3%. The sample comprised PBMCs. These receptors all come from a woman in her twenties or thirties in good health and CMV-seronegative.

The rearrangement joins TRBV5-1 to TRBJ1-1, with 9 bases that match TRBD1. Germline assignment: CDR1 SGHRS and CDR2 YFSETQ. J lost 9 bases, V lost 2 bases, and 14 bases had no gene match. The CDR3 extends over 16 amino acids. In DNA form, the CDR3 reads TGCGCCAGCAGCTTAACGGGACAGGGCGAGTTAGTGAAAGCTTTCTTT. Its translation: CASSLTGQGELVKAFF.

V usage is TRBV5-1 and J usage is TRBJ1-2, with 9 bases matching TRBD1. Trimming removed 7 bases from V and 5 bases from J; junction bases left unmatched: 9. This CDR3 has 14 amino acids. Per germline, CDR1 SGHRS and CDR2 YFSETQ. In DNA, the CDR3 is TGCGCCAGCCGGGGACAGGGTAAACGGTATGGCTACACCTTC. This translates into CASRGQGKRYGYTF.

The genes are TRBV15 and TRBJ1-1; D call uncertain. Germline V CDR1 and CDR2: LNHNV, YYDKDF (reference sequence). This CDR3 spans 14 amino acids. The V end was cut by 3 bases, the J end by 0 bases, with 8 bases between. DNA for the CDR3: TGTGCCACCAGCAGGGAGGGTATGAACACTGAAGCTTTCTTT. Its protein product is CATSREGMNTEAFF.

The chain is built from TRBV7-2 and TRBJ2-5; the match to TRBD2 covers 14 bases. The CDR3 runs 15 residues. With 5 bases clipped from V and 5 bases from J, the junction kept 4 bases outside the gene matches. Per germline, CDR1 SGHTA and CDR2 FQGNSA. CDR3 in DNA: TGTGCCAGCAGCCTGGGACTAGCGGGAGTGGAGACCCAGTACTTC. As protein: CASSLGLAGVETQYF.

This clone was seen more than once but under ten times. The chain is built from TRBV6-5 and TRBJ2-1; 8 bases match TRBD2. V was pared by 6 bases and J by 6 bases, with 10 bases of the junction left unmatched. The CDR3 has 15 amino acids. CDR1 MNHEY and CDR2 SVGAGI come from the germline V gene. The CDR3 spells CASSSGTRGFNEQFF. CDR3 bases: TGTGCCAGCAGCTCCGGGACTAGAGGCTTCAATGAGCAGTTCTTC.

The chain joins TRBV5-5 to TRBJ2-4, with 8 bases that match TRBD1. The CDR3 has 14 amino acids. Unmatched junction bases numbered 9, after V lost 4 bases and J lost 9 bases. Germline CDR1 reads SGHKS; CDR2 reads YYEKEE (reference sequence). The CDR3 is CASSPWTGSGIQYF. Here the CDR3 DNA reads TGTGCCAGCAGCCCATGGACAGGGTCGGGCATTCAGTACTTC.

V gene TRBV2 combines with J gene TRBJ2-7; TRBD2 might be the D (6 bases). The CDR3 length is 13 residues. Germline V lookup: CDR1 SNHLY, CDR2 FYNNEI. V was cut by 8 bases and J by 2 bases, with 13 bases left in between. CDR3 residues: CASRPGLTYEQYF. CDR3 nucleotides: TGTGCCAGCCGGCCAGGACTAACCTACGAGCAGTACTTC. The complete variable domain, with remaining parts taken from reference TRBV2 and TRBJ2-7, reads EPEVTQTPSHQVTQMGQEVILRCVPISNHLYFYWYRQILGQKVEFLVSFYNNEISEKSEIFDDQFSVERPDGSNFTLKIRSTKLEDSAMYFCASRPGLTYEQYFGPGTRLTVT.

The CDR3 nucleotides read TGTGCCAGTAGGTTTACCGGGACCCAGCGGGGCAATGAGCAGTTCTTC. It yields the protein CASRFTGTQRGNEQFF. The J gene is TRBJ2-1, the V gene TRBV19, with 7 positions matching TRBD2. V shed 6 bases, J shed 6 bases, and the junction held 14 bases outside the gene matches. CDR3 length: 16 residues. From germline, CDR1 is LNHDA and CDR2 SQIVND (reference sequence).

V and J are TRBV7-3 and TRBJ2-7; D perhaps matches TRBD1 (6 bases). The CDR3 is 13 residues long. V lost 2 bases and J lost 6, with 11 bases in between. CDR1 is SGHTA, CDR2 FQGTGA, per germline. CDR3 in amino acids: CASSLLRGGEQYF. The CDR3 coding sequence is TGTGCCAGCAGCTTACTCAGAGGGGGCGAGCAGTACTTC.

V and J are TRBV6-1 and TRBJ2-3; 9 bases line up with TRBD2. Germline lookup yields CDR1 MNHNS and CDR2 SASEGT. Trimming took 8 bases from V and 7 from J; bases not matched to a gene: 13. CDR3 length equals 15 residues. The CDR3 sequence is CASRGGGTSLYTQYF. CDR3 bases: TGTGCCAGCCGTGGGGGGGGGACTAGCCTCTATACGCAGTATTTT.

The chain is built from TRBV6-4 and TRBJ1-1, with 7 bases identical to TRBD1. Trimming took 7 bases from V and 4 from J; bases not matched to a gene: 9. Germline CDR1 is MRHNA and CDR2 is SNTAGT. The CDR3 runs to 14 residues. The CDR3 DNA follows: TGTGCCAGCACCCCCGACAGGGTGAGCACTGAAGCTTTCTTT. This gives the protein CASTPDRVSTEAFF.

The gene calls are TRBV5-6 and TRBJ2-1, with 9 bases identical to TRBD1. This CDR3 is 18 amino acids long. The ends lost 4 bases at V and 4 bases at J; junction bases unmatched: 15. Germline assignment: CDR1 SGHDT and CDR2 YYEEEE. CDR3 amino acids: CASSRDRGIHDKYNEQFF. In nucleotides, the CDR3 is TGTGCCAGCAGCCGAGACAGGGGGATCCATGACAAATACAATGAGCAGTTCTTC.

The V gene is TRBV5-1, the J gene TRBJ2-3; the D gene is possibly TRBD2 (5 bases). The length of the CDR3 is 14 residues. Per germline, CDR1 SGHRS and CDR2 YFSETQ. Trimming removed 6 bases from V and 2 bases from J, with 13 bases in between. The CDR3 DNA is TGCGCCAGCAACGTAGCGCGACCCACAGATACGCAGTATTTT. It is translated as CASNVARPTDTQYF.

The rearrangement links TRBV5-1 to TRBJ2-7, with D perhaps matching TRBD1 (6 bases). Germline V gene sequence: CDR1 SGHRS, CDR2 YFSETQ. Trimming cost V 7 bases and J 6 bases, with 17 bases left between them. The CDR3 covers 13 residues. CDR3 amino acids: CASGTGTLGEQYF. The CDR3, as DNA: TGCGCCAGCGGCACCGGGACATTGGGCGAGCAGTACTTC.

This clone is judged medium-sized (0.01 to 0.1%). V is TRBV18 and J is TRBJ1-2; 10 nucleotides agree with TRBD1. V was pared by 0 bases and J by 6 bases, with 7 bases of the junction left unmatched. The CDR3 runs to 16 residues. Germline CDR1 KGHSH, CDR2 LQKENI. This chain's CDR3 is CASSPPLWDRGNGYTF. In DNA, the CDR3 is TGTGCCAGCTCACCACCGCTCTGGGACAGGGGTAATGGCTACACCTTC.

This chain joins TRBV9 and TRBJ2-1, with TRBD2 matching 11 bases. After removal of 4 bases from V and 6 bases from J, the junction contained 6 bases not matched to a gene. The germline gives CDR1 SGDLS, CDR2 YYNGEE. This CDR3 is built from 15 residues. The CDR3, as DNA: TGTGCCAGCAGCATTTCCGGGACTAGCGGCAATGAGCAGTTCTTC. Its translation: CASSISGTSGNEQFF. The variable domain in full, with the rest retrieved from reference TRBV9 and TRBJ2-1, is DSGVTQTPKHLITATGQRVTLRCSPRSGDLSVYWYQQSLDQGLQFLIQYYNGEERAKGNILERFSAQQFPDLHSELNLSSLELGDSALYFCASSISGTSGNEQFFGPGTRLTVL.

The chain is built from TRBV5-1 and TRBJ2-3, with 8 bases matching TRBD1. The CDR3 is made up of 15 amino acids. Looked up from germline, CDR1 is SGHRS and CDR2 is YFSETQ. V shed 4 bases and J 2 bases; nucleotides not matched to a gene: 6. The CDR3 DNA is TGCGCCAGCAGCCCACTGACAGGGGTCACAGATACGCAGTATTTT. Translation: CASSPLTGVTDTQYF.

The V call is TRBV7-2, the J call TRBJ1-5; 11 bases fit TRBD1. The germline V gene has CDR1 SGHTA and CDR2 FQGNSA. The length of the CDR3 is 15 residues. CDR3 DNA: TGTGCGACGGGACAGGGGGGCCCCCGCAGCCAGCCCCAGCATTTT. This encodes CATGQGGPRSQPQHF.

The gene calls are TRBV7-2 and TRBJ2-1, with TRBD2 matching 8 bases. V lost 3 bases, J lost 8 bases, and 9 bases stayed unmatched. The CDR3 runs 15 residues. The germline V gene encodes CDR1 SGHTA and CDR2 FQGNSA. The CDR3 bases are TGTGCCAGCAGCTTTAGCGGGACTGGGGCCCATGAGCAGTTCTTC. It translates to CASSFSGTGAHEQFF.

There are a few counts of this clone. The rearrangement links TRBV7-9 to TRBJ1-2; D not resolved. The CDR3 is 14 residues long. The V and J ends lost 5 bases and 6 bases respectively, with 16 bases between them. Germline V CDR1 and CDR2: SEHNR, FQNEAQ (reference sequence). The CDR3 coding sequence is TGTGCCAGCAGCCGAAATATAGTCCGGGATGGCTACACCTTC. Its translation: CASSRNIVRDGYTF.

This chain uses TRBV9 with TRBJ2-7; D is unresolved. The CDR3 extends over 15 amino acids. With 3 bases removed from V and 0 bases from J, the gap between germline ends came to 13 bases. Looked up from germline, CDR1 is SGDLS and CDR2 is YYNGEE. The CDR3 bases are TGTGCCAGCAGCGGTCTACCGGGTCCCTCCTACGAGCAGTACTTC. This gives the protein CASSGLPGPSYEQYF.

As DNA, the CDR3 is TGTGCCAGCAGTTACGCTGGGACAGGTGACTACGAGCAGTACTTC. Its protein is CASSYAGTGDYEQYF. V and J are TRBV6-5 and TRBJ2-7; 8 bases are shared with TRBD1. Unmatched junction bases numbered 6, after V lost 2 bases and J lost 3 bases. CDR1 and CDR2 from the germline V gene are MNHEY and SVGAGI. This CDR3 region has 15 residues.

This clone has a handful of counts. CDR3 bases: TGTGCCTGGAGCAGGATCGGGGAAGCCCAGCATTTT. This codes for CAWSRIGEAQHF. The chain is built from TRBV30 and TRBJ1-5; D remains ambiguous. The V gene's germline CDR1 is GTSNPN and CDR2 SVGIG (reference sequence). The V gene lost 3 bases and the J gene lost 11 bases, with 14 bases spanning the gap. This CDR3 is 12 amino acids long.

This chain joins TRBV18 and TRBJ1-2; no reliable D call. Per germline, CDR1 KGHSH and CDR2 LQKENI. Between the trimmed V and J ends, which lost 2 bases and 2 bases, there was a span of 12 bases. The CDR3 length is 15 residues. For the CDR3, the DNA is TGTGCCAGCTCACCATCGAGGGAAGGGAACTATGGCTACACCTTC. This translates into CASSPSREGNYGYTF.

The CDR3 is CASSDRGLGTGELFF. The DNA for the CDR3 is TGCGCCAGCAGCGACAGGGGGCTCGGGACCGGGGAGCTGTTTTTT. The chain uses TRBV5-1 and TRBJ2-2; TRBD1 matches at 10 bases. Trimming took 4 bases from V and 5 from J; bases not matched to a gene: 5. CDR1 is SGHRS and CDR2 is YFSETQ in the germline V gene. CDR3 size: 15 residues.

The chain uses TRBV29-1 and TRBJ2-5; tentatively, D is TRBD2 (7 bases). The CDR3 totals 14 residues. Germline lookup yields CDR1 SQVTM and CDR2 ANQGSEA. V dropped 3 bases and J dropped 1 base, with 12 bases sitting between them. The CDR3 region is CSVEGGAFQETQYF. The DNA for the CDR3 is TGCAGCGTTGAGGGGGGGGCGTTCCAAGAGACCCAGTACTTC.